This TCR beta chain was sequenced in a study of T-cell memory formation after mild COVID-19. TCRdb processed the 5' RACE reads anew with MiXCR; each CDR3 protein has one entry. There are under 650,000 distinct CDR3 sequences in the sample; about a sixth occur only once, and more than 10% lies in the top ten. This clonotype was counted a few times. Its antigen is unidentified. Findings of the study overall: Contracting clones localized mainly to CM and EM when CD4+ and mainly to EMRA when CD8+.

The clonotype comes from an adult woman who had mild COVID-19 (a few samples of this study predate the infection). Cell type and time point are not known. The specimen was PBMCs or a T cell subset sorted from them (not recorded which).

Written as DNA, the CDR3 is TGTGCCTGGGCTCCGAAGGGGATAACCTACGAGCAGTACTTC. Protein: CAWAPKGITYEQYF. This rearrangement joins TRBV30 to TRBJ2-7, with D tentatively TRBD1 (5 bases). Per germline, CDR1 GTSNPN and CDR2 SVGIG (reference sequence). V lost 5 bases and J 2 bases, leaving 16 bases between the germline ends. The CDR3 is 14 residues long. Full variable domain (missing parts from reference TRBV30 and TRBJ2-7): SQTIHQWPATLVQPVGSPLSLECTVEGTSNPNLYWYRQAAGRGLQLLFYSVGIGQISSEVPQNLSASRPQDRQFILSSKKLLLSDSGFYLCAWAPKGITYEQYFGPGTRLTVT.